These 27 T cell receptor beta chains came from one sample sequenced in a study of blood T cell repertoires in COVID-19. The protocol was immunoSEQ multiplex PCR, while the TCRdb copy is restricted to in-frame clones and leaves out a portion. The repertoire consists of about 100,000 clones, with over 80% occurring once and the leading ten covering about 1.8%. The sequenced material came from peripheral blood. The receptors here all came from a human donor with active COVID-19. The donor label of this sample is uncertain.

V and J are TRBV28 and TRBJ2-5; 11 nucleotides line up with TRBD2. V was clipped by 5 bases and J by 0 bases; unmatched bases: 20. The CDR3 is made up of 21 amino acids. Germline V gives CDR1 MDHEN, CDR2 SYDVKM. The CDR3 loop reads CASSLGSLKGTLAGDQETQYF. The CDR3 region has the DNA TGTGCCAGCAGTCTCGGATCATTAAAGGGGACACTAGCGGGGGACCAAGAGACCCAGTACTTC.

The chain carries TRBV6-5 and TRBJ1-4; perhaps TRBD1 as D (5 bases). The CDR3 sequence is 15 residues long. Per germline, CDR1 MNHEY and CDR2 SVGAGI. Trimming took 5 bases from V and 6 from J, leaving 16 bases between them. DNA for the CDR3: TGTGCCAGCAGTAGCGGGACCCCGGGAGATGAAAAACTGTTTTTT. Residues: CASSSGTPGDEKLFF.

The chain joins TRBV2 to TRBJ2-7, with D possibly TRBD1 on 5 matching bases. Germline CDR1 reads SNHLY; CDR2 reads FYNNEI. The CDR3 totals 13 residues. Trimming took 7 bases from V and 2 from J, leaving 12 bases between them. The CDR3 sequence is CASKAGLPYEQYF. CDR3 in DNA: TGTGCCAGCAAAGCAGGGTTGCCCTACGAGCAGTACTTC.

The chain carries TRBV4-3 and TRBJ2-2, with 7 bases that match TRBD2. Germline trimming cut 4 bases from V and 8 bases from J; bases unmatched to any gene: 7. Germline V gives CDR1 LGHNA, CDR2 YSLEER. The CDR3 loop spans 14 amino acids. The CDR3 here is CASSLLAYEGELFF. In nucleotides, the CDR3 is TGCGCCAGCAGCCTACTAGCGTATGAGGGGGAGCTGTTTTTT.

As DNA, the CDR3 is TGTGCCATCAGTGAGTCACAGGGATTTAATGAGCAGTACTTC. Translation gives CAISESQGFNEQYF. This sequence joins TRBV10-3 and TRBJ2-7; a possible D gene is TRBD1 (6 bases). In germline, CDR1 is ENHRY, CDR2 SYGVKD. The CDR3 consists of 14 residues. Trimming took off 0 bases at V and 7 bases at J, with 13 bases between the two ends.

The rearrangement links TRBV7-9 to TRBJ2-7, with 7 bases fitting TRBD2. Trimming removed 4 bases from V and 0 bases from J; junction bases left unmatched: 9. The CDR3 length is 16 residues. Germline V lookup: CDR1 SEHNR, CDR2 FQNEAQ (reference sequence). Written as DNA, the CDR3 is TGTGCCAGCAGCTACGGGAAGATAGCGGGCTCCTACGAGCAGTACTTC. It encodes CASSYGKIAGSYEQYF.

The V and J genes are TRBV19 and TRBJ2-7; D possibly corresponds to TRBD1 (5 bases). Looked up from germline, CDR1 is LNHDA and CDR2 is SQIVND (reference sequence). The CDR3 totals 14 residues. Deletions cut 4 bases from V and 0 bases from J, with 10 bases between. As DNA, the CDR3 is TGTGCCAGTAGTAATTCAGGGCCCTCCTACGAGCAGTACTTC. The encoded protein is CASSNSGPSYEQYF.

The chain couples TRBV6-1 to TRBJ2-3, with TRBD2 identical over 8 bases. This CDR3 has 16 residues. Trimming at V came to 2 bases and at J to 2 bases, leaving 6 bases not matched to a gene. Germline V gene data show CDR1 as MNHNS and CDR2 as SASEGT. CDR3 residues: CASSEIGGGNTDTQYF. The DNA of the CDR3 is TGTGCCAGCAGTGAAATTGGCGGGGGGAACACAGATACGCAGTATTTT.

This chain links TRBV18 with TRBJ2-1; D gene unclear. The V gene's germline CDR1 is KGHSH and CDR2 LQKENI. Trimming pared 0 bases from V and 8 bases from J, leaving 17 bases between. CDR3 length equals 16 residues. CDR3 amino acids: CASSPPTAAEVYEQFF. The CDR3, as DNA: TGTGCCAGCTCACCACCGACGGCCGCAGAGGTATATGAGCAGTTCTTC.

The V and J genes are TRBV20-1 and TRBJ1-3, with a weak D call TRBD1 (6 bases). CDR1 and CDR2 (germline): DFQATT, SNEGSKA (reference sequence). The CDR3 runs to 16 residues. V was pared by 3 bases and J by 0 bases, with 15 bases between. CDR3 region: CSASPYRDFSGNTIYF. DNA of the CDR3: TGCAGTGCTAGTCCCTACAGGGATTTCTCTGGAAACACCATATATTTT.

This clone was counted a single time. The chain combines TRBV7-2 with TRBJ1-2; D may be TRBD1 (5 bases). The CDR3 length is 14 residues. Trimming removed 5 bases from V and 7 bases from J, with 17 bases in between. Germline V gene sequence: CDR1 SGHTA, CDR2 FQGNSA. The CDR3 is CASSPGETRPGYTF. Written as DNA, the CDR3 is TGTGCCAGCAGCCCGGGGGAGACCCGTCCTGGCTACACCTTC.

The rearrangement uses TRBV4-2 and TRBJ2-2; 11 nucleotides agree with TRBD1. The trim removed 4 bases at V and 4 bases at J, leaving 11 bases unmatched. Germline V gene lookup returns CDR1 LGHNA and CDR2 YNFKEQ. This CDR3 contains 18 residues. The CDR3 DNA reads as TGTGCCAGCAGCCCGGTCTCACTAGGGACAGGGGGCACCGGGGAGCTGTTTTTT. It specifies CASSPVSLGTGGTGELFF.

The V gene is TRBV7-9, the J gene TRBJ1-6; the match to TRBD1 covers 7 bases. Germline V gene data show CDR1 as SEHNR and CDR2 as FQNEAQ (reference sequence). Trimming took 5 bases from V and 9 from J; bases not matched to a gene: 10. This CDR3 comprises 15 residues. As DNA, the CDR3 is TGTGCCAGCAGCCGTGGACAGGCCGGAGGTTCACCCCTCCACTTT. Translating it yields CASSRGQAGGSPLHF.

This chain links TRBV10-3 with TRBJ2-5; a possible D gene is TRBD1 (6 bases). V shed 4 bases and J shed 1 base, with 16 bases lying between them. The CDR3 runs to 16 residues. CDR1 and CDR2 from the germline V gene are ENHRY and SYGVKD. The CDR3 coding sequence is TGTGCCATCAGTGTGAAACCGGGACAAGTCCAAGAGACCCAGTACTTC. As protein: CAISVKPGQVQETQYF.

With regard to this clone: Distinct nucleotide sequences in the sample also encode this CDR3. This chain connects TRBV19 to TRBJ2-7, with a weak D call TRBD1 (6 bases). This CDR3 contains 13 residues. The germline V gene encodes CDR1 LNHDA and CDR2 SQIVND (reference sequence). The V end was cut by 8 bases, the J end by 2 bases, with 13 bases between. The CDR3 bases are TGTGCCAGTGGGGCAGGGGATACCTACGAGCAGTACTTC. Protein product: CASGAGDTYEQYF. The entire variable domain, with the rest obtained from reference TRBV19 and TRBJ2-7, is as follows: DGGITQSPKYLFRKEGQNVTLSCEQNLNHDAMYWYRQDPGQGLRLIYYSQIVNDFQKGDIAEGYSVSREKKESFPLTVTSAQKNPTAFYLCASGAGDTYEQYFGPGTRLTVT.

V usage is TRBV27 and J usage is TRBJ1-5, with D hard to call. The CDR3 runs 12 residues. Trimming left V 2 bases short and J 7 bases short, with 6 bases between. Per the germline V gene, CDR1 is MNHEY and CDR2 is SMNVEV (reference sequence). For the CDR3, the DNA is TGTGCCAGCAGTTTACGGGGACAGCCCCAGCATTTT. Translation gives CASSLRGQPQHF.

This chain links TRBV5-1 with TRBJ2-3; 11 positions agree with TRBD2. Germline CDR1 SGHRS, CDR2 YFSETQ. The length of the CDR3 is 18 residues. V was pared by 4 bases and J by 4 bases, with 14 bases of the junction left unmatched. The CDR3 region has the DNA TGCGCCAGCAGCCCGGAGACTAGCGGGGCCCCTAATTCAGATACGCAGTATTTT. Its protein is CASSPETSGAPNSDTQYF.

The chain combines TRBV19 with TRBJ1-1; D is perhaps TRBD1 (6 bases). CDR3 length: 18 residues. CDR1 and CDR2 (germline): LNHDA, SQIVND (reference sequence). With 6 bases removed from V and 0 bases from J, the gap between germline ends came to 23 bases. The CDR3 reads CASSIRMGGGGLNTEAFF. DNA for the CDR3: TGTGCCAGTAGCATTCGAATGGGGGGCGGGGGCCTGAACACTGAAGCTTTCTTT. The full variable domain, completed using reference TRBV19 and TRBJ1-1, is DGGITQSPKYLFRKEGQNVTLSCEQNLNHDAMYWYRQDPGQGLRLIYYSQIVNDFQKGDIAEGYSVSREKKESFPLTVTSAQKNPTAFYLCASSIRMGGGGLNTEAFFGQGTRLTVV.

The CDR3 loop is CASRQGTANTEAFF. The CDR3 DNA reads as TGCGCCAGCAGGCAGGGGACGGCGAACACTGAAGCTTTCTTT. V is TRBV5-1 and J is TRBJ1-1, with D possibly being TRBD1 (6 bases). The CDR3 consists of 14 residues. V was pared by 5 bases and J by 1 base, with 12 bases between. From germline, CDR1 is SGHRS and CDR2 YFSETQ. The full variable domain, in which reference TRBV5-1 and TRBJ1-1 provide the parts outside the CDR3, is KAGVTQTPRYLIKTRGQQVTLSCSPISGHRSVSWYQQTPGQGLQFLFEYFSETQRNKGNFPGRFSGRQFSNSRSEMNVSTLELGDSALYLCASRQGTANTEAFFGQGTRLTVV.

The genes are TRBV5-5 and TRBJ2-2; 7 bases are shared with TRBD1. CDR1 and CDR2 (germline): SGHKS, YYEKEE (reference sequence). The length of the CDR3 is 17 residues. Trimming at V came to 2 bases and at J to 6 bases, leaving 13 bases not matched to a gene. In DNA, the CDR3 is TGTGCCAGCAGCTTAACCGACAGGGTAGAAGTGGCCGGGGAGCTGTTTTTT. As protein: CASSLTDRVEVAGELFF.

The gene calls are TRBV27 and TRBJ1-2, with D unclear. The CDR3 runs 9 residues. Germline loops: CDR1 MNHEY, CDR2 SMNVEV (reference sequence). This CDR3 is CRSGGGYTF. CDR3 DNA: TGTAGATCAGGAGGTGGCTACACCTTC.

This chain joins TRBV6-5 and TRBJ1-5; D is possibly TRBD1 (5 bases). Germline-derived CDR1 and CDR2 are MNHEY and SVGAGI. This CDR3 is built from 15 residues. Trimming took off 5 bases at V and 4 bases at J, with 15 bases between the two ends. For the CDR3, the DNA is TGTGCCAGCAGTATCGACGGGGGATCTAATCAGCCCCAGCATTTT. This translates into CASSIDGGSNQPQHF.

This rearrangement joins TRBV24-1 to TRBJ2-1, with TRBD1 matching over 11 bases. The V gene end was trimmed by 3 bases and the J gene end by 9 bases; junction bases not matched to a gene: 12. CDR1 is KGHDR and CDR2 is SFDVKD in the germline V gene. The CDR3 length is 17 residues. The CDR3 sequence: CATSDKTRDRGWGEQFF. CDR3 coding DNA: TGTGCCACCAGTGATAAAACCCGGGACAGGGGGTGGGGTGAGCAGTTCTTC.

This chain links TRBV6-1 with TRBJ1-2, with TRBD1 matching 7 bases. There are 15 residues in the CDR3. CDR1 MNHNS and CDR2 SASEGT come from the germline V gene. V shed 3 bases, J shed 2 bases, and the junction held 6 bases outside the gene matches. In DNA, the CDR3 is TGTGCCAGCAGTGAGTCCGGGACAGCAAACTATGGCTACACCTTC. The encoded protein is CASSESGTANYGYTF.

The rearrangement links TRBV19 to TRBJ2-2; 8 bases agree with TRBD1. V lost 2 bases to trimming and J lost 9 bases; unmatched junction nucleotides: 8. Germline CDR1 reads LNHDA; CDR2 reads SQIVND (reference sequence). CDR3 length: 15 residues. Here the CDR3 reads CASSIIGQGLRELFF. CDR3 nucleotide sequence: TGTGCCAGTAGTATAATAGGACAGGGTTTGAGGGAGCTGTTTTTT.

The CDR3, as DNA: TGTGCCAGCACGGTGGACTATCAAGAGACCCAGTACTTC. The encoded protein is CASTVDYQETQYF. V and J are TRBV2 and TRBJ2-5; perhaps TRBD2 as D (6 bases). The CDR3 covers 13 residues. CDR1 is SNHLY, CDR2 FYNNEI, per germline. Deletions cut 7 bases from V and 2 bases from J, with 11 bases between.

This CDR3 is CASSLGVGGTNTEAFF. The CDR3, as DNA: TGTGCCAGCAGCTTGGGTGTTGGAGGGACGAACACTGAAGCTTTCTTT. This chain links TRBV5-4 with TRBJ1-1, with a possible D match to TRBD1 (5 bases). Between the trimmed V and J ends, which lost 0 bases and 1 base, there was a span of 13 bases. Germline loops: CDR1 SGHNT, CDR2 YYREEE (reference sequence). The CDR3 contains 16 residues.